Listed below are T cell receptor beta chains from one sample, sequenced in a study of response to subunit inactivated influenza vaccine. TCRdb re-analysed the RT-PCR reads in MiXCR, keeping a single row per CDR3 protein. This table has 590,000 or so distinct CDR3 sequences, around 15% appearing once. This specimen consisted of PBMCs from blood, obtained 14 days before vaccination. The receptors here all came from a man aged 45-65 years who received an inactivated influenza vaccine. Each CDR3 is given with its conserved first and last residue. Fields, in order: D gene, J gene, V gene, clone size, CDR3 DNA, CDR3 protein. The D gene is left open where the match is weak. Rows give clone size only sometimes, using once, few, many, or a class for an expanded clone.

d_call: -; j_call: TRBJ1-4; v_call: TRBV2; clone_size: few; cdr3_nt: TGTGCCAGCAGTCAGAACAGGGCAACTAATGAAAAACTGTTTTTT; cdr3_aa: CASSQNRATNEKLFF
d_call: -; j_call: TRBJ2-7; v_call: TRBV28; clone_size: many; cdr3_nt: TGTGCCAGCAGTGTACAGAGGTACGAGCAGTACTTC; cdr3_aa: CASSVQRYEQYF
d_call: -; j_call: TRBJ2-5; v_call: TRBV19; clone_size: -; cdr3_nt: TGTGCCAGTAGTATCGGGCGAAAAGAGACCCAGTACTTC; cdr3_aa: CASSIGRKETQYF
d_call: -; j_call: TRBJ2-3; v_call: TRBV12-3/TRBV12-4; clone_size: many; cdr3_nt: TGTGCCAGCAGTTTAAGGGTGACAGGCCAGGATACGCAGTATTTT; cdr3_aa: CASSLRVTGQDTQYF
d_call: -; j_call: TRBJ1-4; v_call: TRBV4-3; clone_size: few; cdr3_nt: TGCGCCAGCAGCCGTCGGCGACGGGCTAATGAAAAACTGTTTTTT; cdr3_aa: CASSRRRRANEKLFF
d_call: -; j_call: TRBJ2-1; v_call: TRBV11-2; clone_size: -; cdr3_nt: TGTGCCAGCCACCTGACTGGGGGACTGGAAGACTTTAGCTCCTACAATGAGCAGTTCTTC; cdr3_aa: CASHLTGGLEDFSSYNEQFF
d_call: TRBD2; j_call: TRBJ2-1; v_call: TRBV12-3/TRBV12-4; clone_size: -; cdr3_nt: TGTGCCAGCAGTTTCGCCGGACTAGCGGTACACAATGAGCAGTTCTTC; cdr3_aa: CASSFAGLAVHNEQFF
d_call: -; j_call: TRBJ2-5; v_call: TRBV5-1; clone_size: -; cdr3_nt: TGCGCCAGCAGTCACGAAGAGACCCAGTACTTC; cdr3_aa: CASSHEETQYF
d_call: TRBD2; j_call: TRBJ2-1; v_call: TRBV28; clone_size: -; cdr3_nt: TGTGCCAGCAGCATAGCGGGAGGGGGAAATGAGCAGTTCTTC; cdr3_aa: CASSIAGGGNEQFF
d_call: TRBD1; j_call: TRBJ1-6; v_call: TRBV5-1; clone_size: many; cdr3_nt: TGCGCCAGCAGCTTAAAGCCGGGACAGCAAACTTCACCCCTCCACTTT; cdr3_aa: CASSLKPGQQTSPLHF
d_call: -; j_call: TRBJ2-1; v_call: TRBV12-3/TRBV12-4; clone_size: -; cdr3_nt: TGTGCCAGCAGTTTACAGGTTAATAACAATGAGCAGTTCTTC; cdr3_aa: CASSLQVNNNEQFF
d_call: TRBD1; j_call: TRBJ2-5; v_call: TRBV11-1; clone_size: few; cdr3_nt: TGTGCCAGCAGCAGAGGACAGGGGGCGTTCAGTCTACAAGAGACCCAGTACTTC; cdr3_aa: CASSRGQGAFSLQETQYF
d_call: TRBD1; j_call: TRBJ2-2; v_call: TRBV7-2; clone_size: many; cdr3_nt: TGTGCCAGCAGCCGCAACAGGGGTGGGGAGCTGTTTTTT; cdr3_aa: CASSRNRGGELFF
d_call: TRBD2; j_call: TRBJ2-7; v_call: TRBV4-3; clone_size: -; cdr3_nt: TGCGCCAGCAGCCCCCGGGGGGGAATTCCCTACGAGCAGTACTTC; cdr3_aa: CASSPRGGIPYEQYF
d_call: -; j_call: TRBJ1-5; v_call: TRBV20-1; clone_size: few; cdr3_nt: TGCAGTGCCTCGGGGGGGCACCGAGTAAGGCCCCAGCATTTT; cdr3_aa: CSASGGHRVRPQHF
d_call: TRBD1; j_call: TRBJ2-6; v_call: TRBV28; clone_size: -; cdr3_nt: TGTGCCAGCAGCTCAAACGACAGGGGAAATGGGGCCAACGTCCTGACTTTC; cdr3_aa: CASSSNDRGNGANVLTF
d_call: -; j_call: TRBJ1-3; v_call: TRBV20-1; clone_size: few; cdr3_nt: TGCAGTGCTATTGACAGGGGAAACACCATATATTTT; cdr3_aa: CSAIDRGNTIYF
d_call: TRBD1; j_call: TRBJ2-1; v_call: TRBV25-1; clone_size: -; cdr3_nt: TGTGCCAGCAGTGAATCGGGACAGGGGGCTTACAATGAGCAGTTCTTC; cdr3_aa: CASSESGQGAYNEQFF
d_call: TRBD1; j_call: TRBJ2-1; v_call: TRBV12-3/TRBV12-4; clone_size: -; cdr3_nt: TGTGCCAGCAGTTGGTTCCGGGACAGGGGGCAAGGTGAGCAGTTCTTC; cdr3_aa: CASSWFRDRGQGEQFF
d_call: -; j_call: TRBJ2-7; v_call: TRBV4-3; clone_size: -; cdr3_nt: TGCGCCAGCAGCCCTGCCGGGACGGCTAGCTCCTACGAGCAGTACTTC; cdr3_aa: CASSPAGTASSYEQYF
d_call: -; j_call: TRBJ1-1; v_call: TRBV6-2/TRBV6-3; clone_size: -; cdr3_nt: TGTGCCAGCAGTTACTTTGGGGATTCCGCTGAAGCTTTCTTT; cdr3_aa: CASSYFGDSAEAFF
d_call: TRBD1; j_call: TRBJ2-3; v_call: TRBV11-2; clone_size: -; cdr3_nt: TGTGCCAGCAGCGAGGGACAGGGGCCTAGCACAGATACGCAGTATTTT; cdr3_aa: CASSEGQGPSTDTQYF
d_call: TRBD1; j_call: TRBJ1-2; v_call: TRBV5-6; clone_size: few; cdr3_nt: TGTGCCAGCAGCGGAGGACAGGGGATCTATGGCTACACCTTC; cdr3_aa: CASSGGQGIYGYTF
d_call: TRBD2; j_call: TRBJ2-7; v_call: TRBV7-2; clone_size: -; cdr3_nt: TGTGCCAGCAGCCGCTCCGGGACTAGCGGCTCCTACGAGCAGTACTTC; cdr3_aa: CASSRSGTSGSYEQYF
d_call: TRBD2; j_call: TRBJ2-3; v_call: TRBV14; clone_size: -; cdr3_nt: TGTGCCAGCAGCCAAGATCTCACTAGCGGGAGGCAGTATTTT; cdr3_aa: CASSQDLTSGRQYF
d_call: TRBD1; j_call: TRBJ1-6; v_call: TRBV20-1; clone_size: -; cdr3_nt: TGCAGTGCTAGGGGGACAGCTAATTCACCCCTCCACTTT; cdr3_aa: CSARGTANSPLHF
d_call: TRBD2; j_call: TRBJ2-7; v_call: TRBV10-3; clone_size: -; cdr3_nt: TGTGCCCTCTCGGCTAGCGGGAGCCCCGACGAGCAGTACTTC; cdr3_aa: CALSASGSPDEQYF
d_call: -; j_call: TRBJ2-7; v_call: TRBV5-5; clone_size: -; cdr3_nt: TGTGCCAGCAGCTTTTTGAGGGTCCCCTACGAGCAGTACTTC; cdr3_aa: CASSFLRVPYEQYF
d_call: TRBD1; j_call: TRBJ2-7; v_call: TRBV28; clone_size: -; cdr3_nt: TGTGCCAGCAGCCCGAGGTGGACAGGGGGTAGAGCTAGCGGGCCGTACGAGCAGTACTTC; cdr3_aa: CASSPRWTGGRASGPYEQYF
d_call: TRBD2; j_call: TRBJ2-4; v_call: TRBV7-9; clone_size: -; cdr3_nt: TGTGCCAGCAGCACAGGACTAGCGGGGATAGCCAAAAACATTCAGTACTTC; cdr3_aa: CASSTGLAGIAKNIQYF
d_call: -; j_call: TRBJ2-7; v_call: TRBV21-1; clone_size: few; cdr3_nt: TGTGCCGCCCTAGACAATTTAGGCTACGAGCAGTACTTC; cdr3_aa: CAALDNLGYEQYF
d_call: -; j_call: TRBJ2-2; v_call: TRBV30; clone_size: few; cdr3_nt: TGTGCCTGGAGCGTGTCTTGGACCGGGGAGCTGTTTTTT; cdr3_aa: CAWSVSWTGELFF
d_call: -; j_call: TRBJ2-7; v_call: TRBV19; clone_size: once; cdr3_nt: TGTGCCAGTAGTACGATGGGGGGAACCTACGAGCAGTACTTC; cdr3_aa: CASSTMGGTYEQYF
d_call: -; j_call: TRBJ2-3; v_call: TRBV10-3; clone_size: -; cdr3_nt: TGTGCCATCAAGGGGGCACGGGGGGAAAGCACAGATACGCAGTATTTT; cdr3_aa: CAIKGARGESTDTQYF
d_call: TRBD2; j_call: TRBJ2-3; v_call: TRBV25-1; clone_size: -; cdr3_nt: TGTGCCAGCAGTGAATGGACTAGCGGGGGGGAGATAGATACGCAGTATTTT; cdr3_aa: CASSEWTSGGEIDTQYF
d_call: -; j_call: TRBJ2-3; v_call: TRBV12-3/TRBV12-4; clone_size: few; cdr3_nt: TGTGCCAGCAGTTGGGGAGCGCAGTATTTT; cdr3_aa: CASSWGAQYF
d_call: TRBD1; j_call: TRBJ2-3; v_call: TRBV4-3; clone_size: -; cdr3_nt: TGCGCCAGCAGCCAAGATGTTGGGACAGCAAGCCCAGATACGCAGTATTTT; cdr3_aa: CASSQDVGTASPDTQYF
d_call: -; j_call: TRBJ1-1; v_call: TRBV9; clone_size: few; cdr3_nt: TGTGCCAGCAGCGTAGGTATACAGGGTACAATGAACACTGAAGCTTTCTTT; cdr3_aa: CASSVGIQGTMNTEAFF
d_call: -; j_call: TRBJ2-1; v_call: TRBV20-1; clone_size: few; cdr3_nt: TGCAGTGCTAGAACCCCAATTGGGGGAGCCTACAATGAGCAGTTCTTC; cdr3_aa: CSARTPIGGAYNEQFF
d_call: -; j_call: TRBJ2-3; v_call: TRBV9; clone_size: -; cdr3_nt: TGTGCCAGCAGCGCCCGTCACACAGATACGCAGTATTTT; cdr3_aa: CASSARHTDTQYF
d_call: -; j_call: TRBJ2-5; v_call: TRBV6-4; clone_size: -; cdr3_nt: TGTGCCAGCAGTGACGGCCTCAAAGAGACCCAGTACTTC; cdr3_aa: CASSDGLKETQYF
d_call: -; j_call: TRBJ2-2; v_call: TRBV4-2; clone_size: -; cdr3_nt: TGTGCCAGCAGCCAAGTAGGAGCAGGGCTCAACCGGGAGCTGTTTTTT; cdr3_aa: CASSQVGAGLNRELFF
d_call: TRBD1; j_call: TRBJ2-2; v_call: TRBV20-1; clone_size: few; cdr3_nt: TGCAGTGTTGACAGGGAAACCGGGGAGCTGTTTTTT; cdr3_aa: CSVDRETGELFF
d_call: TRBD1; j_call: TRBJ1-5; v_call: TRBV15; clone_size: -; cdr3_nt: TGTGCCACCAGCAGAGATCTTGGTGCAGGGGGTAGTCAGCCCCAGCATTTT; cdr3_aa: CATSRDLGAGGSQPQHF
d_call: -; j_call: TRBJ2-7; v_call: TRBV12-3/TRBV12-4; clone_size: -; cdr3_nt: TGTGCCAGCAGTTTTCCCACTAATCCCCTTAGAGGCGAGCAGTACTTC; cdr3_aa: CASSFPTNPLRGEQYF
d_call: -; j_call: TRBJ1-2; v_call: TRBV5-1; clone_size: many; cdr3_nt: TGCGCCAGCAGCTTGGGGGTCGGGAGAAACTATGGCTACACCTTC; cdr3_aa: CASSLGVGRNYGYTF
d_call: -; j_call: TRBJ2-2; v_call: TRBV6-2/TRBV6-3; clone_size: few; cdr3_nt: TGTGCCAGCAGACCGGACTGGGCCGGGGAGCTGTTTTTT; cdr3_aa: CASRPDWAGELFF
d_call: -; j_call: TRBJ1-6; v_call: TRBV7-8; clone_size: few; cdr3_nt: TGTGCCAGCAGCTTAGCAGGGGTAGATAATTCACCCCTCCACTTT; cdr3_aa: CASSLAGVDNSPLHF
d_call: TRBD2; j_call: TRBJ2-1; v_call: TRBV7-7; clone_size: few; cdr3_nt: TGTGCTAGCAGCGCGGGACTAGCGGGGGTTGGAAGTGAGCAGTTCTTC; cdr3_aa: CASSAGLAGVGSEQFF
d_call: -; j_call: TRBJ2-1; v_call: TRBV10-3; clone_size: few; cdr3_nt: TGTGCCATCAGTGAAACCCCCCTGAGGAATGAGCAGTTCTTC; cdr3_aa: CAISETPLRNEQFF